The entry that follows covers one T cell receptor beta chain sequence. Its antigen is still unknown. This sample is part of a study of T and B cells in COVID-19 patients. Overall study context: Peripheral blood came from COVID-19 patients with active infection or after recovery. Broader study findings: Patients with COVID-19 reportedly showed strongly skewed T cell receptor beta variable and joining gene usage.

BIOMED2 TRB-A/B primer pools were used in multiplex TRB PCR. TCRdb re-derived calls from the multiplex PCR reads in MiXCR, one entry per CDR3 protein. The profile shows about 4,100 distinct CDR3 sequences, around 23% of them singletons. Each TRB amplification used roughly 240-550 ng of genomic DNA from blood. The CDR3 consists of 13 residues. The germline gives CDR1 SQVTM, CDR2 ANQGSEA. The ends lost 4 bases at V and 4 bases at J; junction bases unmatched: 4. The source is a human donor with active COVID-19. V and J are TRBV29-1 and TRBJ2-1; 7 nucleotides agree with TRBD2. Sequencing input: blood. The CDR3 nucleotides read TGCAGCGTTGGAGCAGCGGGGTACAATGAGCAGTTCTTC. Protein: CSVGAAGYNEQFF.